What follows are 23 T cell receptor beta chains derived from one specimen sequenced in a study of long-term antiretroviral therapy in people with HIV. It was version v3.0 of the immunoSEQ assay that was run at survey level. The method was immunoSEQ multiplex PCR; TCRdb's version includes in-frame clones alone and lacks a portion of them. The data hold fewer than 25,000 clones, with approximately 95% observed a single time. The material sequenced was unsorted PBMCs, taken just over 4.8 years after starting antiretroviral therapy. The receptors come from a woman in her 50s with HIV.

This chain joins TRBV20-1 and TRBJ2-1; D is unclear. Trimming stripped 3 bases from V and 3 bases from J, with 3 bases between. The V gene's germline CDR1 is DFQATT and CDR2 SNEGSKA (reference sequence). CDR3 length: 11 amino acids. The CDR3 nucleotides read TGCAGTGCTAGTGGCTACAATGAGCAGTTCTTC. This translates into CSASGYNEQFF.

The rearrangement uses TRBV7-9 and TRBJ2-7; D not resolved. V lost 2 bases, J lost 6 bases, and 5 bases lay in between. This CDR3 has 11 amino acids. Germline V lookup: CDR1 SEHNR, CDR2 FQNEAQ (reference sequence). The CDR3 loop reads CASSLMGEQYF. DNA for the CDR3: TGTGCCAGCAGCTTAATGGGCGAGCAGTACTTC.

The CDR3 protein is CASSPSGGAAEKLFF. The CDR3, as DNA: TGTGCCAGCAGCCCCTCCGGGGGGGCAGCTGAAAAACTGTTTTTT. This chain uses TRBV7-2 with TRBJ1-4; the D gene is possibly TRBD1 (6 bases). This CDR3 contains 15 residues. Germline V gene sequence: CDR1 SGHTA, CDR2 FQGNSA. V lost 5 bases, J lost 7 bases, and 17 bases lay in between.

This chain links TRBV19 with TRBJ1-5; tentatively, D is TRBD1 (6 bases). Germline V gene data show CDR1 as LNHDA and CDR2 as SQIVND (reference sequence). The V gene lost 5 bases and the J gene lost 0 bases, with 14 bases spanning the gap. The CDR3 runs to 16 residues. The CDR3 sequence is CASSSQGSYSNQPQHF. DNA for the CDR3: TGTGCCAGTAGTTCGCAGGGGAGCTATAGCAATCAGCCCCAGCATTTT.

This chain joins TRBV27 and TRBJ2-6; D gene uncertain. V was shortened by 10 bases and J by 0 bases, with 13 bases between the two germline ends. The length of the CDR3 is 15 residues. CDR1 MNHEY and CDR2 SMNVEV come from the germline V gene (reference sequence). CDR3 in DNA: TGTGCCACCCTGCACTCAAACTCTGGGGCCAACGTCCTGACTTTC. Protein sequence: CATLHSNSGANVLTF.

The chain has TRBV28 and TRBJ2-7; 11 nucleotides agree with TRBD2. Trimming cost V 6 bases and J 0 bases; bases outside gene matches: 4. The germline V gene encodes CDR1 MDHEN and CDR2 SYDVKM. CDR3 length equals 15 residues. The CDR3 coding sequence is TGTGCCAGCAGCCCCACTAGCGGGGGCTCCTACGAGCAGTACTTC. This codes for CASSPTSGGSYEQYF.

This clone was found a few times. The chain has TRBV7-2 and TRBJ2-1; perhaps TRBD2 as D (5 bases). The CDR3 has 15 amino acids. The V and J ends lost 2 bases and 5 bases respectively, with 13 bases between them. Germline lookup yields CDR1 SGHTA and CDR2 FQGNSA. The CDR3 DNA sequence: TGTGCCAGCAGCTTAAACGGACTTGGAAACAATGAGCAGTTCTTC. The encoded protein is CASSLNGLGNNEQFF.

V and J are TRBV27 and TRBJ1-1; 9 bases map to TRBD1. The germline V gene encodes CDR1 MNHEY and CDR2 SMNVEV (reference sequence). J lost 4 bases, V lost 6 bases, and 9 bases had no gene match. The CDR3 sequence is 15 residues long. The CDR3 spells CASSRNPTGGTEAFF. CDR3 DNA: TGTGCCAGCAGCAGAAACCCGACAGGGGGCACTGAAGCTTTCTTT.

The chain couples TRBV9 to TRBJ1-2; 9 bases map to TRBD1. Germline-derived CDR1 and CDR2 are SGDLS and YYNGEE. CDR3 length equals 15 residues. V gave up 3 bases and J gave up 2 bases; unmatched junction bases: 5. The DNA for the CDR3 is TGTGCCAGCAGCGCCCTGGACAGGGGAAACTATGGCTACACCTTC. Residues: CASSALDRGNYGYTF.

The V gene is TRBV10-3, the J gene TRBJ1-5; D may be TRBD1 (6 bases). Trimming took 0 bases from V and 9 from J, leaving 15 bases between them. Germline V gene sequence: CDR1 ENHRY, CDR2 SYGVKD. The CDR3 runs 15 residues. As DNA, the CDR3 is TGTGCCATCAGTGAGTCACTACAGGGTGGGTGGCCCCAGCATTTT. Its translation is CAISESLQGGWPQHF.

The chain combines TRBV4-2 with TRBJ2-7, with 7 nucleotides matching TRBD1. This CDR3 spans 15 amino acids. After removal of 5 bases from V and 5 bases from J, the junction contained 12 bases not matched to a gene. Germline V lookup: CDR1 LGHNA, CDR2 YNFKEQ. CDR3 amino acids: CASSSTLTGLDEQYF. The CDR3 DNA sequence: TGTGCCAGCAGCTCAACGTTGACAGGGTTGGACGAGCAGTACTTC.

The V call is TRBV5-4, the J call TRBJ2-1; 7 bases are a match to TRBD1. The CDR3 covers 15 residues. The junction had 12 bases not matched to a gene; V was cut back by 5 bases and J by 7 bases. Germline V gene sequence: CDR1 SGHNT, CDR2 YYREEE (reference sequence). This chain's CDR3 is CASSATGFLGNEQFF. DNA of the CDR3: TGTGCCAGCAGTGCGACAGGGTTTTTAGGGAATGAGCAGTTCTTC. Combining the CDR3 with reference TRBV5-4 and TRBJ2-1 gives the whole variable domain ETGVTQSPTHLIKTRGQQVTLRCSSQSGHNTVSWYQQALGQGPQFIFQYYREEENGRGNFPPRFSGLQFPNYSSELNVNALELDDSALYLCASSATGFLGNEQFFGPGTRLTVL.

This chain links TRBV7-9 with TRBJ2-5, with D perhaps TRBD1 or TRBD2 (5 bases each). Looked up from germline, CDR1 is SEHNR and CDR2 is FQNEAQ (reference sequence). V was trimmed by 5 bases and J by 1 base, leaving 14 bases between them. This CDR3 has 15 amino acids. CDR3 region: CASSPTAGIQETQYF. The DNA for the CDR3 is TGTGCCAGCAGCCCGACAGCCGGGATCCAAGAGACCCAGTACTTC. The entire variable domain, with the rest obtained from reference TRBV7-9 and TRBJ2-5, is as follows: DTGVSQNPRHKITKRGQNVTFRCDPISEHNRLYWYRQTLGQGPEFLTYFQNEAQLEKSRLLSDRFSAERPKGSFSTLEIQRTEQGDSAMYLCASSPTAGIQETQYFGPGTRLLVL.

The chain employs TRBV7-2 and TRBJ2-7; 11 bases map to TRBD2. After removal of 5 bases from V and 2 bases from J, the junction contained 11 bases not matched to a gene. This CDR3 is 17 amino acids long. Germline V gene sequence: CDR1 SGHTA, CDR2 FQGNSA. In DNA, the CDR3 is TGTGCCAGCAGCACTCCCGGGACTAGCGGTCCCACCTACGAGCAGTACTTC. Translated, it gives CASSTPGTSGPTYEQYF.

This clone was counted a single time. CDR3 sequence: CASSLFQGAYQPQHF. In nucleotides, the CDR3 is TGTGCCAGCAGTTTATTCCAGGGGGCGTATCAGCCCCAGCATTTT. The chain combines TRBV27 with TRBJ1-5, with 8 bases aligning to TRBD1. There are 15 residues in the CDR3. With 1 base clipped from V and 5 bases from J, the junction kept 4 bases outside the gene matches. Germline V gene sequence: CDR1 MNHEY, CDR2 SMNVEV (reference sequence).

This chain uses TRBV11-2 with TRBJ1-3; no clear D. Looked up from germline, CDR1 is SGHAT and CDR2 is FQNNGV. Trimming took off 1 base at V and 0 bases at J, with 7 bases between the two ends. The CDR3 runs to 15 residues. The CDR3 DNA is TGTGCCAGCAGCTTAGGGAAATCCTCTGGAAACACCATATATTTT. This sequence encodes CASSLGKSSGNTIYF.

This clone appeared once. The chain uses TRBV21-1 and TRBJ1-3. TRBV21-1 is a pseudogene. The CDR3 loop spans 16 amino acids. CDR3 bases: TGTGCCAGCAGCAAAGAGGTCAGCCGCTCTGGAAACACCATATATTTT. This encodes CASSKEVSRSGNTIYF.

The chain uses TRBV6-5 and TRBJ1-2, with D unclear. CDR3 length: 15 amino acids. Deletions cut 0 bases from V and 0 bases from J, with 8 bases between. Germline V lookup: CDR1 MNHEY, CDR2 SVGAGI. The CDR3 loop is CASSYSAIANYGYTF. The CDR3 nucleotides read TGTGCCAGCAGTTACTCGGCGATAGCTAACTATGGCTACACCTTC.

The chain carries TRBV6-5 and TRBJ2-4, with D perhaps matching TRBD2 (6 bases). Germline-derived CDR1 and CDR2 are MNHEY and SVGAGI. The CDR3 has 14 residues. V was shortened by 2 bases and J by 3 bases, with 8 bases between the two germline ends. CDR3 loop: CASSYNSGKNIQYF. The CDR3 coding sequence is TGTGCCAGCAGTTACAATAGCGGCAAAAACATTCAGTACTTC.

This clone occurred once. The chain uses TRBV18 and TRBJ2-1, with D perhaps matching TRBD1 (5 bases). The length of the CDR3 is 13 residues. V lost 2 bases, J lost 10 bases, and 12 bases lay in between. Germline lookup yields CDR1 KGHSH and CDR2 LQKENI. The CDR3 here is CASSPALAGEQFF. CDR3 sequence (DNA): TGTGCCAGCTCACCAGCCCTTGCAGGGGAGCAGTTCTTC. Supplemented by reference TRBV18 and TRBJ2-1, the full variable domain reads NAGVMQNPRHLVRRRGQEARLRCSPMKGHSHVYWYRQLPEEGLKFMVYLQKENIIDESGMPKERFSAEFPKEGPSILRIQQVVRGDSAAYFCASSPALAGEQFFGPGTRLTVL.

The chain joins TRBV5-1 to TRBJ2-2, with a possible D match to TRBD1 (6 bases). V shed 5 bases and J shed 0 bases, with 20 bases lying between them. CDR3 length: 18 residues. Germline-derived CDR1 and CDR2 are SGHRS and YFSETQ. The CDR3 DNA is TGCGCCAGCAGTTTTACCCCCCAGGGGCGACCGAACACCGGGGAGCTGTTTTTT. This encodes CASSFTPQGRPNTGELFF.

The CDR3 loop is CSVDYEQFF. DNA for the CDR3: TGCAGCGTTGACTATGAGCAGTTCTTC. J is TRBJ2-1 and V is TRBV29-1; D gene ambiguous. Trimming cost V 3 bases and J 8 bases, with 2 bases left between them. The CDR3 covers 9 residues. Germline lookup yields CDR1 SQVTM and CDR2 ANQGSEA.

In this sample, this clone turned up once. The chain links TRBV2 to TRBJ1-1; D is undetermined. CDR3 length: 11 residues. Germline CDR1 and CDR2: SNHLY and FYNNEI. The germline V and J ends were trimmed by 4 bases and 5 bases, with 5 bases remaining between them. The CDR3 loop reads CASSAATEAFF. The CDR3 bases are TGTGCCAGCAGTGCTGCTACTGAAGCTTTCTTT.